This entry is about one T cell receptor beta chain. Its cognate antigen is unknown. CDR1 and CDR2 from the germline V gene are SEHNR and FQNEAQ (reference sequence). Trimming removed 8 bases at V and 2 bases at J, with 6 bases between. This CDR3 is 11 amino acids long. The entry originates in a study of beta chain features in type 1 diabetes. The study's findings and limits: A moderate, significant TCRB CDR3 shortening appeared in type 1 diabetes across four CD4+ subsets. An over-representation of cells with high TCR expression could result from cDNA sequencing. Healthy donors had naive, central memory and Treg TCRB repertoires that appeared less similar than those seen among patients.

TCRB transcripts that were expressed got sequenced, as all of the isolated RNA had been reverse transcribed. Generated by immunoSEQ multiplex PCR, the TCRdb table keeps only in-frame clones and is missing some. Of around 690,000 clones in the sample, roughly 12% are singletons; the top ten hold more than 0.1%. Via CD45RO/CCR7/CD25/CD127/CD95/CD27, cells of the CD4+ naive, central memory, regulatory and stem cell-like memory subsets were sorted. This TCR was recovered from a man aged 25 to 40 with type 1 diabetes. The sequenced sample consisted of naive CD4+ T cells from blood. This chain connects TRBV7-9 to TRBJ2-5, with unresolved D. CDR3 sequence reads: CASGLQETQYF. The CDR3 region has the DNA TGTGCCAGCGGGTTACAAGAGACCCAGTACTTC.